These 30 T cell receptor beta chains came from one sample sequenced in a study of T cells expressing NK-cell markers. Reanalyzing the 5' RACE reads, TCRdb keeps one entry per CDR3 protein, without DNA. This sample lists some 600,000 distinct CDR3 sequences; its ten largest clones have about 3.6%. Specimen: blood T cells: a sorted CD56 or NKG2C T cell subset, CD4+ or CD8+ T cells, or bulk PBMC T cells (not recorded which). The receptors here all came from a man between 18 and 35 years old in good health.

The chain has TRBV20-1 and TRBJ2-7; TCRdb's D call of TRBD1 is untestable without DNA. The CDR3 runs 14 residues. The germline CDR1 and CDR2 sequences are DFQATT and SNEGSKA (reference sequence). Here the CDR3 reads CSAPLSPGAYEQYF.

J is TRBJ2-2 and V is TRBV5-1; TCRdb's D call, TRBD1, is unchecked because there is no DNA. The CDR3 runs 19 residues. Germline V gives CDR1 SGHRS, CDR2 YFSETQ. This chain's CDR3 is CASSRTGGIRRGDTGELFF.

V is TRBV10-3 and J is TRBJ2-2; the TCRdb D gene call, TRBD1, has no DNA to confirm it. The CDR3 spans 17 residues. The germline V gene has CDR1 ENHRY and CDR2 SYGVKD. The CDR3 spells CAISDFRGQGDTGELFF.

The chain has TRBV24-1 and TRBJ2-3; TCRdb names TRBD2, which stays unverified in the absence of DNA. Germline CDR1 reads KGHDR; CDR2 reads SFDVKD. The CDR3 is 16 residues long. The CDR3 sequence: CATSGALTSGTDTQYF.

The V gene is TRBV9, the J gene TRBJ2-1; the TCRdb D gene call, TRBD1, has no DNA to confirm it. The germline V gene has CDR1 SGDLS and CDR2 YYNGEE. The CDR3 loop spans 16 amino acids. This chain's CDR3 is CASSARGLPTNNEQFF.

CDR3 loop: CATRRDSYEQYF. The V gene is TRBV6-5, the J gene TRBJ2-7; no DNA is available, so the TRBD1 call from TCRdb remains unchecked. Germline assignment: CDR1 MNHEY and CDR2 SVGAGI. The CDR3 length is 12 residues.

V gene TRBV18 combines with J gene TRBJ2-1; there is no DNA to check the TCRdb D call of TRBD1. The germline CDR1 and CDR2 sequences are KGHSH and LQKENI. This CDR3 spans 15 amino acids. CDR3 loop: CASSPRTRARDEQFF.

The chain has TRBV5-5 and TRBJ2-1; TCRdb gives TRBD2 as the D gene, but with no DNA this cannot be confirmed. CDR1 and CDR2 (germline): SGHKS, YYEKEE (reference sequence). This CDR3 comprises 13 residues. The CDR3 here is CASSLLGRSEQFF.

This chain joins TRBV12-3 or TRBV12-4 and TRBJ2-3; TCRdb proposes TRBD1, but this gene call is untestable without DNA. The CDR3 runs 16 residues. The CDR3 sequence is CASSPAGQGAADTQYF.

V is TRBV11-2 and J is TRBJ2-5; checking the TCRdb D call of TRBD1 is not possible without DNA. Germline CDR1 is SGHAT and CDR2 is FQNNGV. The CDR3 consists of 15 residues. This chain's CDR3 is CASSPHGQGRETQYF.

The V call is TRBV6-5, the J call TRBJ2-4; the D call of TRBD1 rests on TCRdb alone, since no DNA is present to check it. The CDR3 extends over 15 amino acids. Per the germline V gene, CDR1 is MNHEY and CDR2 is SVGAGI. CDR3 region: CASSFTGGELDIQYF.

V and J are TRBV6-2 or TRBV6-3 and TRBJ2-1; TCRdb selects TRBD1, and the lack of DNA leaves this call unchecked. The CDR3 extends over 15 amino acids. CDR1 is MNHEY, CDR2 SVGEGT, per germline. The CDR3 sequence is CASNRDRGIWDEQFF.

The chain couples TRBV12-3 or TRBV12-4 to TRBJ1-2; TCRdb's D call, TRBD1, is unchecked because there is no DNA. This CDR3 is built from 21 residues. CDR3: CASSFIKGYETPRYPNYGYTF.

The J gene is TRBJ2-7, the V gene TRBV21-1; TCRdb proposes TRBD1, but this gene call is untestable without DNA. TRBV21-1 is designated a pseudogene. The CDR3 sequence is 13 residues long. CDR3 sequence reads: CASSKRDRAEQYF.

The V call is TRBV6-5, the J call TRBJ2-3; TCRdb gives TRBD2 as the D gene, but with no DNA this cannot be confirmed. The germline V gene encodes CDR1 MNHEY and CDR2 SVGAGI. CDR3 length: 16 residues. The CDR3 loop reads CASSYRLAGGGDTQYF.

The chain has TRBV12-3 or TRBV12-4 and TRBJ1-5. This CDR3 is built from 13 residues. The CDR3 reads CASSLLRNQPQHF.

The rearrangement links TRBV29-1 to TRBJ2-7; the D gene TCRdb calls, TRBD1, cannot be checked with no DNA. This CDR3 is built from 13 residues. Germline V gene data show CDR1 as SQVTM and CDR2 as ANQGSEA. This CDR3 reads CSARQAKGYEQYF.

The chain carries TRBV2 and TRBJ1-1; the D gene TCRdb calls, TRBD1, cannot be checked with no DNA. The CDR3 extends over 13 amino acids. Per the germline V gene, CDR1 is SNHLY and CDR2 is FYNNEI. CDR3 in amino acids: CARKSRVNTEAFF.

The chain uses TRBV24-1 and TRBJ1-5; without DNA, the TCRdb call of TRBD1 cannot be checked. The germline CDR1 and CDR2 sequences are KGHDR and SFDVKD. The CDR3 extends over 16 amino acids. The CDR3: CATSESKKGGDQPQHF.

The V gene is TRBV5-1, the J gene TRBJ2-2. The CDR3 covers 14 residues. Germline V gene data show CDR1 as SGHRS and CDR2 as YFSETQ. CDR3 sequence reads: CASSLAQGAGELFF.

The CDR3 sequence: CARSLTGLSSEQFF. The V call is TRBV2, the J call TRBJ2-1; the TCRdb D gene call, TRBD1, has no DNA to confirm it. The CDR3 covers 14 residues. CDR1 and CDR2 (germline): SNHLY, FYNNEI.

The rearrangement uses TRBV6-1 and TRBJ2-3; checking the TCRdb D call of TRBD1 is not possible without DNA. The CDR3 sequence is 14 residues long. Germline assignment: CDR1 MNHNS and CDR2 SASEGT. CDR3 in amino acids: CASAPRGWTDTQYF.

The V call is TRBV2, the J call TRBJ2-1; without DNA, the TCRdb call of TRBD2 cannot be checked. Germline assignment: CDR1 SNHLY and CDR2 FYNNEI. The CDR3 has 16 residues. The CDR3: CASSPIAGVVYNEQFF.

The chain joins TRBV20-1 to TRBJ1-1; the TCRdb D gene call, TRBD1, has no DNA to confirm it. Germline lookup yields CDR1 DFQATT and CDR2 SNEGSKA (reference sequence). The CDR3 covers 14 residues. This CDR3 reads CSAEQQGMNTEAFF.

The V call is TRBV27, the J call TRBJ2-7; TCRdb reports TRBD2, a call that lacks DNA to check it against. The CDR3 covers 16 residues. Germline values: CDR1 MNHEY, CDR2 SMNVEV (reference sequence). The CDR3 loop is CASSHSPGLIPYEQYF.

This chain joins TRBV12-3 or TRBV12-4 and TRBJ1-6. This CDR3 is 13 amino acids long. The CDR3 loop reads CASSSMANSPLHF.

V usage is TRBV5-1 and J usage is TRBJ1-1; TCRdb indicates TRBD1, and absent DNA this call remains unverified. This CDR3 has 17 residues. Germline V gene lookup returns CDR1 SGHRS and CDR2 YFSETQ. The CDR3 is CASSRGTHYDKNTEAFF. Full variable domain (remainder filled in from reference TRBV5-1 and TRBJ1-1): KAGVTQTPRYLIKTRGQQVTLSCSPISGHRSVSWYQQTPGQGLQFLFEYFSETQRNKGNFPGRFSGRQFSNSRSEMNVSTLELGDSALYLCASSRGTHYDKNTEAFFGQGTRLTVV.

This rearrangement joins TRBV20-1 to TRBJ2-1; checking the TCRdb D call of TRBD1 is not possible without DNA. The CDR3 has 15 residues. Germline assignment: CDR1 DFQATT and CDR2 SNEGSKA (reference sequence). This CDR3 reads CSARDGGRGHNEQFF.

The chain employs TRBV20-1 and TRBJ2-1; the D gene TCRdb calls, TRBD2, cannot be checked with no DNA. The CDR3 has 18 amino acids. CDR1 and CDR2 (germline): DFQATT, SNEGSKA (reference sequence). The CDR3 loop reads CSARYLSSAIHSYNEQFF.

The chain recombines TRBV2 with TRBJ2-1; absent DNA, TCRdb's TRBD1 call cannot be checked. CDR1 is SNHLY and CDR2 is FYNNEI in the germline V gene. There are 17 residues in the CDR3. Here the CDR3 reads CASSEGQGRGPYNEQFF.